The 32 T cell receptor beta chains listed next were all sequenced from one sample in a study of cytomegalovirus exposure and HLA in healthy donors. The study ran its PCR with 60 Vbeta and 13 Jbeta primers. The data were produced by immunoSEQ multiplex PCR, yet TCRdb's version contains in-frame clones alone and is incomplete. The sample contains roughly 120,000 clones, just under 75% of which appear only once. The sequenced sample was PBMCs. The receptors derive from a man aged 60-69 years in good health and CMV-seropositive.

The chain joins TRBV7-9 to TRBJ2-5; D is perhaps TRBD2 (7 bases). CDR3 length equals 14 residues. V gave up 1 base and J gave up 6 bases, with 12 bases separating them. Germline CDR1 SEHNR, CDR2 FQNEAQ (reference sequence). The CDR3 protein is CASSLDGGPQTQYF. CDR3 bases: TGTGCCAGCAGCTTAGACGGGGGGCCGCAGACCCAGTACTTC.

V gene TRBV2 combines with J gene TRBJ2-5; tentative D call: TRBD2 (6 bases). The germline CDR1 and CDR2 sequences are SNHLY and FYNNEI. CDR3 size: 13 residues. V was trimmed by 7 bases and J by 5 bases, leaving 14 bases between them. The CDR3 reads CASMVEAGETQYF. CDR3 sequence (DNA): TGTGCCAGCATGGTGGAGGCGGGGGAGACCCAGTACTTC.

The chain carries TRBV9 and TRBJ1-2; 8 bases line up with TRBD1. Trimming removed 3 bases from V and 8 bases from J; junction bases left unmatched: 15. Per germline, CDR1 SGDLS and CDR2 YYNGEE. The CDR3 has 16 residues. The CDR3 sequence: CASSDRVEEQGEGYTF. The DNA of the CDR3 is TGTGCCAGCAGCGATAGAGTTGAGGAACAGGGGGAAGGCTACACCTTC.

V gene TRBV27 combines with J gene TRBJ1-2; TRBD1 matches 10 bases. Looked up from germline, CDR1 is MNHEY and CDR2 is SMNVEV (reference sequence). The CDR3 has 18 residues. J was trimmed by 4 bases and V by 10 bases; bases with no gene match: 21. The CDR3 loop is CATVQSRDRGVGTYGYTF. The DNA for the CDR3 is TGTGCCACCGTACAATCTCGGGACAGGGGCGTAGGAACCTATGGCTACACCTTC.

This chain connects TRBV2 to TRBJ2-7; D might be TRBD2 (6 bases). With 6 bases removed from V and 1 base from J, the gap between germline ends came to 13 bases. The CDR3 extends over 14 amino acids. Germline V gene lookup returns CDR1 SNHLY and CDR2 FYNNEI. CDR3 DNA: TGTGCCAGCAGGTTTACCGGGACTTCCTACGAGCAGTACTTC. This sequence encodes CASRFTGTSYEQYF.

This rearrangement joins TRBV7-2 to TRBJ2-2; 8 nucleotides align to TRBD2. Germline CDR1 reads SGHTA; CDR2 reads FQGNSA. The CDR3 is made up of 18 amino acids. V lost 3 bases, J lost 1 base, and 10 bases stayed unmatched. CDR3 bases: TGTGCCAGCAGCTTGAGTCTCGGGCTAGCGGGGAACACCGGGGAGCTGTTTTTT. This gives the protein CASSLSLGLAGNTGELFF.

In this sample, this clone turned up a few times. The genes are TRBV5-1 and TRBJ2-4, with a tentative D call TRBD1 (6 bases). V lost 0 bases and J 6 bases, leaving 10 bases between the germline ends. Per the germline V gene, CDR1 is SGHRS and CDR2 is YFSETQ. CDR3 size: 14 residues. For the CDR3, the DNA is TGCGCCAGCAGCTTGGAGGGGGTAACAAACATTCAGTACTTC. Translated, it gives CASSLEGVTNIQYF. Full variable domain (missing parts from reference TRBV5-1 and TRBJ2-4): KAGVTQTPRYLIKTRGQQVTLSCSPISGHRSVSWYQQTPGQGLQFLFEYFSETQRNKGNFPGRFSGRQFSNSRSEMNVSTLELGDSALYLCASSLEGVTNIQYFGAGTRLSVL.

The V gene is TRBV19, the J gene TRBJ1-1; TRBD1 might be the D (5 bases). The CDR3 covers 15 residues. Between the trimmed V and J ends, which lost 5 bases and 2 bases, there was a span of 15 bases. Germline loops: CDR1 LNHDA, CDR2 SQIVND (reference sequence). CDR3 in amino acids: CASSPWGGINTEAFF. The CDR3 coding sequence is TGTGCCAGTAGTCCCTGGGGGGGGATTAACACTGAAGCTTTCTTT.

The chain carries TRBV7-8 and TRBJ1-5; D remains ambiguous. Per germline, CDR1 SGHVS and CDR2 FQNEAQ. Trimming cost V 8 bases and J 1 base, with 12 bases left between them. The CDR3 has 14 amino acids. CDR3 amino acids: CASALEPSNQPQHF. The CDR3 nucleotides are TGTGCCAGCGCACTAGAACCGAGCAATCAGCCCCAGCATTTT.

V gene TRBV5-1 combines with J gene TRBJ2-1; maybe TRBD1 (5 bases). The length of the CDR3 is 15 residues. In germline, CDR1 is SGHRS, CDR2 YFSETQ. The V end was cut by 0 bases, the J end by 4 bases, with 11 bases between. Here the CDR3 reads CASSLEGDSYNEQFF. CDR3 sequence (DNA): TGCGCCAGCAGCTTGGAAGGAGACAGTTACAATGAGCAGTTCTTC.

V gene TRBV19 combines with J gene TRBJ1-5; TRBD1 aligns across 9 bases. Per the germline V gene, CDR1 is LNHDA and CDR2 is SQIVND (reference sequence). The CDR3 has 13 amino acids. With V trimmed by 7 bases and J by 5 bases, 3 bases remained unmatched. CDR3 nucleotides: TGTGCCAGTAATCGACAGGGGGATCAGCCCCAGCATTTT. Its protein is CASNRQGDQPQHF.

The rearrangement links TRBV14 to TRBJ1-6; TRBD1 matches 7 bases. J was trimmed by 4 bases and V by 1 base; bases with no gene match: 1. The length of the CDR3 is 15 residues. The germline V gene encodes CDR1 SGHDN and CDR2 FVKESK. The CDR3 coding sequence is TGTGCCAGCAGCCAAGGGACAGGTTATAATTCACCCCTCCACTTT. Translation: CASSQGTGYNSPLHF.

The J gene is TRBJ2-5, the V gene TRBV6-6, with D uncertain. The J call is in doubt because the DNA end fits TRBJ2-7 better. CDR1 MNHNY and CDR2 SVGAGI come from the germline V gene (reference sequence). The length of the CDR3 is 12 residues. CDR3 DNA sequence: TGTGCCAGCAGCCCAAGATACTACGAGCAGTACTTC. Translating it yields CASSPRYYEQYF.

This clone was observed once. The chain combines TRBV7-2 with TRBJ2-7, with D possibly being TRBD1 (7 bases). The germline V gene encodes CDR1 SGHTA and CDR2 FQGNSA. This CDR3 comprises 16 residues. The ends were cut back, 5 bases at V and 2 bases at J, with 19 bases in the middle. CDR3 bases: TGTGCCAGCAGCCCGAGGACAGGACGGGGGACCTACGAGCAGTACTTC. Protein product: CASSPRTGRGTYEQYF.

The V and J genes are TRBV7-2 and TRBJ2-3; D is perhaps TRBD2 (5 bases). The CDR3 length is 15 residues. Trimming removed 5 bases at V and 1 base at J, with 13 bases between. Germline V gives CDR1 SGHTA, CDR2 FQGNSA. This CDR3 is CASSPEGKGTDTQYF. The CDR3 DNA reads TGTGCCAGCAGCCCCGAGGGTAAGGGCACAGATACGCAGTATTTT.

This chain links TRBV28 with TRBJ2-2; D perhaps matches TRBD2 (6 bases). V lost 11 bases and J lost 7, with 17 bases in between. The germline V gene encodes CDR1 MDHEN and CDR2 SYDVKM. CDR3 size: 13 residues. The chain's CDR3 is CAVEGGGFGELFF. The CDR3 DNA follows: TGTGCCGTGGAGGGAGGTGGTTTCGGGGAGCTGTTTTTT. Using reference TRBV28 and TRBJ2-2 for the parts outside the CDR3, the full variable domain is DVKVTQSSRYLVKRTGEKVFLECVQDMDHENMFWYRQDPGLGLRLIYFSYDVKMKEKGDIPEGYSVSREKKERFSLILESASTNQTSMYLCAVEGGGFGELFFGEGSRLTVL.

Details on this clone: The same CDR3 is also encoded by other DNA sequences in this sample. This chain connects TRBV5-1 to TRBJ2-7; D ambiguous. Looked up from germline, CDR1 is SGHRS and CDR2 is YFSETQ. Deletions cut 1 base from V and 2 bases from J, with 10 bases between. This CDR3 comprises 14 residues. The CDR3 region is CASSLRAPAYEQYF. The CDR3 DNA follows: TGCGCCAGCAGCTTGCGCGCACCCGCCTACGAGCAGTACTTC.

The chain recombines TRBV30 with TRBJ1-1; D is uncertain. CDR3 length: 12 residues. V was cut by 3 bases and J by 4 bases, with 9 bases left in between. Germline V gives CDR1 GTSNPN, CDR2 SVGIG (reference sequence). The CDR3 DNA follows: TGTGCCTGGAGATCTGGGCCCACTGAAGCTTTCTTT. Encoded protein: CAWRSGPTEAFF.

The genes are TRBV5-1 and TRBJ2-3, with 7 bases that match TRBD1. Per the germline V gene, CDR1 is SGHRS and CDR2 is YFSETQ. The CDR3 sequence is 16 residues long. The V segment lost 0 bases and the J segment 1 base; nucleotides outside the gene matches: 5. The CDR3 sequence is CASSLDAGTGTDTQYF. The CDR3 DNA reads as TGCGCCAGCAGCTTGGATGCCGGGACAGGCACAGATACGCAGTATTTT.

The CDR3 nucleotides read TGTGCCAGAGGACAGGGGAAGGGCTATGGCTACACCTTC. Its protein is CARGQGKGYGYTF. The chain is built from TRBV7-3 and TRBJ1-2; the match to TRBD1 covers 9 bases. Looked up from germline, CDR1 is SGHTA and CDR2 is FQGTGA. J gave up 4 bases and V 9 bases, and 6 bases lay outside the gene matches. The CDR3 is made up of 13 amino acids.

This clone was counted between two and nine times. The chain recombines TRBV30 with TRBJ1-5, with D hard to call. V lost 1 base and J lost 1, with 8 bases in between. Germline CDR1 reads GTSNPN; CDR2 reads SVGIG (reference sequence). The CDR3 length is 14 residues. The CDR3: CAWSAGTSNQPQHF. CDR3 coding DNA: TGTGCCTGGAGTGCGGGAACAAGCAATCAGCCCCAGCATTTT.

The chain combines TRBV7-3 with TRBJ2-3; 8 bases are shared with TRBD1. From germline, CDR1 is SGHTA and CDR2 FQGTGA. V lost 5 bases, J lost 3 bases, and 13 bases stayed unmatched. The CDR3 sequence is 17 residues long. CDR3 sequence (DNA): TGTGCCAGCAGCACCATACTACAGGGGGAAGGGACAGATACGCAGTATTTT. Residues: CASSTILQGEGTDTQYF.

In DNA, the CDR3 is TGTGCCAGCAGCCCTGCGGGGAACCAAGAGACCCAGTACTTC. This gives the protein CASSPAGNQETQYF. V is TRBV5-6 and J is TRBJ2-5; weak D call: TRBD2 (6 bases). Germline CDR1 reads SGHDT; CDR2 reads YYEEEE. V lost 4 bases and J 0 bases, leaving 10 bases between the germline ends. The CDR3 loop spans 14 amino acids.

This clone was detected a few times. The rearrangement links TRBV10-2 to TRBJ2-2; no clear D. The germline gives CDR1 WSHSY, CDR2 SAAADI. The CDR3 contains 12 residues. Deletions cut 4 bases from V and 6 bases from J, with 6 bases between. CDR3 DNA: TGCGCCAGCAGTGGAGTAGCCGGGGAGCTGTTTTTT. It yields the protein CASSGVAGELFF.

The J gene is TRBJ2-7, the V gene TRBV4-2, with 8 positions matching TRBD1. This CDR3 contains 15 residues. The germline V gene has CDR1 LGHNA and CDR2 YNFKEQ. V was clipped by 0 bases and J by 6 bases; unmatched bases: 7. The CDR3 region has the DNA TGTGCCAGCAGCCAAGATCCTCAGGGGGCGCGCGAGCAGTACTTC. It specifies CASSQDPQGAREQYF.

V and J are TRBV6-1 and TRBJ2-1; unclear D gene. There are 15 residues in the CDR3. The germline V gene encodes CDR1 MNHNS and CDR2 SASEGT. V lost 2 bases and J 0 bases, leaving 8 bases between the germline ends. The CDR3 is CASSEQISSYNEQFF. For the CDR3, the DNA is TGTGCCAGCAGTGAACAGATCAGCTCCTACAATGAGCAGTTCTTC.

J is TRBJ2-7 and V is TRBV27; D is perhaps TRBD2 (5 bases). Looked up from germline, CDR1 is MNHEY and CDR2 is SMNVEV (reference sequence). There are 14 residues in the CDR3. V was cut by 5 bases and J by 0 bases, with 11 bases left in between. The CDR3 DNA reads as TGTGCCAGCAGTCCCCAGCGGAGCTCCTACGAGCAGTACTTC. Amino acids: CASSPQRSSYEQYF.

V gene TRBV5-4 combines with J gene TRBJ2-3, with 9 nucleotides matching TRBD1. Germline trimming cut 0 bases from V and 3 bases from J; bases unmatched to any gene: 2. This CDR3 comprises 15 residues. CDR1 is SGHNT, CDR2 YYREEE, per germline (reference sequence). CDR3 coding DNA: TGTGCCAGCAGCTTGGAAGGGACAGGGACAGATACGCAGTATTTT. Translating gives CASSLEGTGTDTQYF.

This clone occurred once. The chain uses TRBV2 and TRBJ1-6; 7 bases match TRBD1. After removal of 7 bases from V and 10 bases from J, the junction contained 4 bases not matched to a gene. This CDR3 contains 12 residues. The germline V gene has CDR1 SNHLY and CDR2 FYNNEI. CDR3 nucleotides: TGTGCCAGCAAACGGGACAGCTCACCCCTCCACTTT. Translation gives CASKRDSSPLHF.

This clone showed up just a few times. The chain couples TRBV19 to TRBJ2-5; 10 bases map to TRBD2. Per the germline V gene, CDR1 is LNHDA and CDR2 is SQIVND (reference sequence). The V gene end was trimmed by 4 bases and the J gene end by 5 bases; junction bases not matched to a gene: 7. The CDR3 is made up of 15 amino acids. In nucleotides, the CDR3 is TGTGCCAGTAGTAAAGCGGGGGGGCGAGAGGAGACCCAGTACTTC. It translates to CASSKAGGREETQYF.

V gene TRBV6-5 combines with J gene TRBJ1-1; 7 bases align to TRBD1. Trimming removed 9 bases from V and 10 bases from J; junction bases left unmatched: 14. The germline CDR1 and CDR2 sequences are MNHEY and SVGAGI. The length of the CDR3 is 13 residues. The CDR3: CASNLQGRIGAFF. CDR3 bases: TGTGCCAGTAATCTACAGGGGCGTATAGGAGCTTTCTTT.

The chain couples TRBV30 to TRBJ2-3; D is possibly TRBD2 (5 bases). The CDR3 loop spans 14 amino acids. Deletions cut 2 bases from V and 6 bases from J, with 15 bases between. CDR1 is GTSNPN, CDR2 SVGIG, per germline (reference sequence). CDR3 sequence: CAWSIGDLPDTQYF. In nucleotides, the CDR3 is TGTGCCTGGAGTATCGGGGATTTACCCGATACGCAGTATTTT.